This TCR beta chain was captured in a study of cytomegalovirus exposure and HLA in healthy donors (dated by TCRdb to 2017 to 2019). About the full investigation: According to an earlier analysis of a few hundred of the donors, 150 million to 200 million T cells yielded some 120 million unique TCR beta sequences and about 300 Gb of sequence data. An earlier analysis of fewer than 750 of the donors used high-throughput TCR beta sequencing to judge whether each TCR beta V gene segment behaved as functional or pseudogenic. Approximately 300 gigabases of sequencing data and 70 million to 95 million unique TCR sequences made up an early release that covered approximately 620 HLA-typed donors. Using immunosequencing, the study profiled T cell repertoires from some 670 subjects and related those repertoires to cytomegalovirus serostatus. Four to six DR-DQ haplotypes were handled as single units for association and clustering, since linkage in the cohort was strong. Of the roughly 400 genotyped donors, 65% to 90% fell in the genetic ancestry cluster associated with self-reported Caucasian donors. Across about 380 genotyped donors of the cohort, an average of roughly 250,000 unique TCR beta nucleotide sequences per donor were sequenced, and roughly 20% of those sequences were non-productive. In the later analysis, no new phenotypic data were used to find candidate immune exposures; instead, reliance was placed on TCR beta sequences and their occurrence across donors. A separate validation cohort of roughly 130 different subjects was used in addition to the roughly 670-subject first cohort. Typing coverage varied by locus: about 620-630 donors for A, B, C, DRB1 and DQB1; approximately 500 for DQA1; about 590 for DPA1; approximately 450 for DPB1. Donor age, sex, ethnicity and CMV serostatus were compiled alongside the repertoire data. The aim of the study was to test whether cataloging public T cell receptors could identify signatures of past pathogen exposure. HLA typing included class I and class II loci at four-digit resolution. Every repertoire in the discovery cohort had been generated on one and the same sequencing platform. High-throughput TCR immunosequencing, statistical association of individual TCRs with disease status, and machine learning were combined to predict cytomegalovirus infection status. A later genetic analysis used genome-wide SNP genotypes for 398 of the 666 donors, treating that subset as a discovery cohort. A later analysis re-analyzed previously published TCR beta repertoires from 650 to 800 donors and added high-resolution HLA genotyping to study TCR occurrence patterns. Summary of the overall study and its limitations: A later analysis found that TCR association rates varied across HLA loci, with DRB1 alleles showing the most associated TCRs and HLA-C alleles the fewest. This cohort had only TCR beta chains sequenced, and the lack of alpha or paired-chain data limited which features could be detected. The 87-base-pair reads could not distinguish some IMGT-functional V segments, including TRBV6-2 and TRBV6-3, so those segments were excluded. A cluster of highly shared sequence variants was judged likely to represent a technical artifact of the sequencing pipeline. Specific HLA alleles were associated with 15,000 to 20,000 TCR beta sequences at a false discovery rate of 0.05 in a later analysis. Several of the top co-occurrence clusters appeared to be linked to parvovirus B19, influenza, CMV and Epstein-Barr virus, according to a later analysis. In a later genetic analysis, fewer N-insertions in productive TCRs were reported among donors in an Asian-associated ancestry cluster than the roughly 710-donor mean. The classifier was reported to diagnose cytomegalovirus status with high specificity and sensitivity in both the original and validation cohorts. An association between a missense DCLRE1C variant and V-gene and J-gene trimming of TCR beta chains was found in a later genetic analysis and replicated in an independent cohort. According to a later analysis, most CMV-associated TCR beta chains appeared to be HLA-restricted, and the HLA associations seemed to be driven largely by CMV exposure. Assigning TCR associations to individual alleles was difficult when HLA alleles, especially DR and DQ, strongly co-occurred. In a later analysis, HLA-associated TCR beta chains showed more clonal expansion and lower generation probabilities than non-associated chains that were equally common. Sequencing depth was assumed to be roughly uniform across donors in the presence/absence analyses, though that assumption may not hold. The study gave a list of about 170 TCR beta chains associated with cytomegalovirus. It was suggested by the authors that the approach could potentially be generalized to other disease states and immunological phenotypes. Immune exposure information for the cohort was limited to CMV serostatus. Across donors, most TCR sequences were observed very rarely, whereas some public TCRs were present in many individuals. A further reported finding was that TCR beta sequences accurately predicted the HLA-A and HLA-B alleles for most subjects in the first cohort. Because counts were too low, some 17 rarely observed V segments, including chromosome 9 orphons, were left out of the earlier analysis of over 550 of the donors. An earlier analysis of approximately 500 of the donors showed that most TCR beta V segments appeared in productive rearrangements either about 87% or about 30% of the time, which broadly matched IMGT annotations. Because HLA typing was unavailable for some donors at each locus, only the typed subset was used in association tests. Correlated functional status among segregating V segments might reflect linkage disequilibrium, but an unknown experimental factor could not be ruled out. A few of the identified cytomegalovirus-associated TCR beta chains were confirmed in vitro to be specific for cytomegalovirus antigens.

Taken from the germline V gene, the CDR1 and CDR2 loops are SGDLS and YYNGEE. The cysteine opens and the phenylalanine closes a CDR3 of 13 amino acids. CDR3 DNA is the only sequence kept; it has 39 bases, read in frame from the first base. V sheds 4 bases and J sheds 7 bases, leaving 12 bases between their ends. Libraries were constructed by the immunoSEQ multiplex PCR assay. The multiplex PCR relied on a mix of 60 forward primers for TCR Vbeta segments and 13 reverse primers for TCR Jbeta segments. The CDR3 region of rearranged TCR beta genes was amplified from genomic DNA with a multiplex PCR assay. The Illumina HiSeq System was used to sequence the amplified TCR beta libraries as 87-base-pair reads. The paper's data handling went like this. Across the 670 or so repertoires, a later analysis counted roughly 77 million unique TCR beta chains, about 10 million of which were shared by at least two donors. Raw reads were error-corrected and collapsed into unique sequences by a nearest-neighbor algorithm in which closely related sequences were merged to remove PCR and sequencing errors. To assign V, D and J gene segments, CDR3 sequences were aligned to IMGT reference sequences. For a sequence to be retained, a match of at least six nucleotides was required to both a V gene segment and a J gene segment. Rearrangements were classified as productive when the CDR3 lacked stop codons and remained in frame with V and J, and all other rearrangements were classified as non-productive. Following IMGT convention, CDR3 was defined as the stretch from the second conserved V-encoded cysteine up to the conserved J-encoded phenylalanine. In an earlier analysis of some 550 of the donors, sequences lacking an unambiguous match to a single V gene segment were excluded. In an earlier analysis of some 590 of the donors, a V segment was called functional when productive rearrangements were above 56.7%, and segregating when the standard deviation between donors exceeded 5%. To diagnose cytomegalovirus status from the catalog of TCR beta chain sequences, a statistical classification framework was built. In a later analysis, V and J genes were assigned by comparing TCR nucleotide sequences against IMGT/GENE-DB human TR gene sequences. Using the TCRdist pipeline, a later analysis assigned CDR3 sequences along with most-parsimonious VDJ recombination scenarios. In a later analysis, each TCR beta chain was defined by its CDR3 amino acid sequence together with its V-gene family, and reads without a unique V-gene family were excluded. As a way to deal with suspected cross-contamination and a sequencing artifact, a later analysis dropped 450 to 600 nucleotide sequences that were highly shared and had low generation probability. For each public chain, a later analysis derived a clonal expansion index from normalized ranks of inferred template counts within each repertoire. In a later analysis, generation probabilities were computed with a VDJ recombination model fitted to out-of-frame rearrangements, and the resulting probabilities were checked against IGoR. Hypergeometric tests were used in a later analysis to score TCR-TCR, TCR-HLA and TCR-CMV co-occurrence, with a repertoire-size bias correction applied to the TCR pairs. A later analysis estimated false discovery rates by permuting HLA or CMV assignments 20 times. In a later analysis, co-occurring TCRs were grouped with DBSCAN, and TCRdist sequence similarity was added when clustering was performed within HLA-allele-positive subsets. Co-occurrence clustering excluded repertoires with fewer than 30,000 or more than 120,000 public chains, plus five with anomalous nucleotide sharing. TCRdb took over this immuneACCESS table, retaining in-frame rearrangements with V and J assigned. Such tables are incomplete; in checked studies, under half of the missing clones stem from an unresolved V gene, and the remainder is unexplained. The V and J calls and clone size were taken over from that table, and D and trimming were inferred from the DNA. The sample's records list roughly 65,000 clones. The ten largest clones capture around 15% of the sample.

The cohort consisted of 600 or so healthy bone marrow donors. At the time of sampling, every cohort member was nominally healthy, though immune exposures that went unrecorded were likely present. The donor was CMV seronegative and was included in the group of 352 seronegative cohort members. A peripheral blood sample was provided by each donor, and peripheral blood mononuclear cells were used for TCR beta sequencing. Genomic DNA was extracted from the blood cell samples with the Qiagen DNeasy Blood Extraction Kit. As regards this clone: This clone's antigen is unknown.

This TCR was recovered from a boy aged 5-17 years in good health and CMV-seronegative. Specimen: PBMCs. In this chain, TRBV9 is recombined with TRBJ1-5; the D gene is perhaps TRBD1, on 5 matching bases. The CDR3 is CASSPGGDQPQHF. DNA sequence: TGTGCCAGCAGCCCAGGAGGGGACCAGCCCCAGCATTTT.